The clone carrying this TCR beta chain was seen once. V lost 4 bases and J lost 8; bases outside the gene matches: 6. The CDR3 sequence is 15 residues long. Germline V gives CDR1 LNHNV, CDR2 YYDKDF (reference sequence). This entry comes from a study of blood T cell repertoires in COVID-19. The data were produced by immunoSEQ multiplex PCR, yet TCRdb's version contains in-frame clones alone and is incomplete. The sample has roughly 230,000 clones, 70% to 90% seen once. Sequenced input: peripheral blood. V is TRBV15 and J is TRBJ1-6, with 9 bases aligning to TRBD1. This receptor was taken from a man aged 50 to 59 with acute or convalescent COVID-19. CDR3 bases: TGTGCCACCAGCATTATACAGGGGGCGTATTCACCCCTCCACTTT. It is translated as CATSIIQGAYSPLHF.